The 31 T cell receptor beta chains in this list originate from one sample, sequenced in a study of T cells after yellow fever vaccination. One entry per CDR3 protein results from TCRdb running MiXCR on the 5' RACE reads. The sample lists around 340,000 distinct CDR3 sequences; roughly an eighth were seen once. Sample: CD4+ T cells sorted from PBMCs, taken 15 days after the yellow fever booster vaccination. The receptor set was obtained from a man between 18 and 35 years old who received the YFV17D yellow fever vaccine.

In its sample, this clonotype was seen many times. The rearrangement links TRBV29-1 to TRBJ2-6; no clear D. This CDR3 comprises 14 residues. Trimming took 1 base from V and 4 from J, leaving 8 bases between them. Per the germline V gene, CDR1 is SQVTM and CDR2 is ANQGSEA. The CDR3 DNA follows: TGCAGCGTTGAAGTCCAGAACGGGGCCAACGTCCTGACTTTC. It is translated as CSVEVQNGANVLTF.

This clonotype showed up just a few times. The genes are TRBV30 and TRBJ2-1, with 11 bases lining up with TRBD2. Losses at the gene ends were 6 bases for V and 5 bases for J; bases not matched to a gene: 9. The germline V gene has CDR1 GTSNPN and CDR2 SVGIG (reference sequence). This CDR3 region has 15 residues. The CDR3 DNA reads as TGTGCCTGTTCACGGGGGACTAGCGGAAACAATGAGCAGTTCTTC. It codes for CACSRGTSGNNEQFF.

This clonotype was recorded a few times. The chain couples TRBV6-5 to TRBJ1-5; the match to TRBD1 covers 9 bases. Germline lookup yields CDR1 MNHEY and CDR2 SVGAGI. The CDR3 runs 15 residues. Germline trimming cut 1 base from V and 4 bases from J; bases unmatched to any gene: 2. CDR3 nucleotide sequence: TGTGCCAGCAGTTACTATGGGACAGGGAATCAGCCCCAGCATTTT. It encodes CASSYYGTGNQPQHF.

The CDR3 here is CASSSDTSGDTQYF. CDR3 sequence (DNA): TGTGCCAGCAGCTCGGACACTTCTGGGGATACGCAGTATTTT. V gene TRBV5-5 combines with J gene TRBJ2-3, with a weak D call TRBD1 (5 bases). The CDR3 contains 14 residues. Germline values: CDR1 SGHKS, CDR2 YYEKEE (reference sequence). V was pared by 3 bases and J by 6 bases, with 14 bases between.

This clonotype showed up just a few times. V is TRBV5-1 and J is TRBJ2-1, with 10 nucleotides matching TRBD2. In germline, CDR1 is SGHRS, CDR2 YFSETQ. J was trimmed by 8 bases and V by 1 base; bases with no gene match: 6. The CDR3 extends over 15 amino acids. The CDR3 loop reads CASSLPERGGYEQFF. The CDR3 DNA follows: TGCGCCAGCAGCTTGCCGGAGCGGGGGGGCTATGAGCAGTTCTTC.

This clonotype was counted a few times. The rearrangement joins TRBV4-2 to TRBJ1-1, with TRBD1 matching 7 bases. With V trimmed by 1 base and J by 0 bases, 8 bases remained unmatched. CDR3 length: 17 amino acids. Germline V gives CDR1 LGHNA, CDR2 YNFKEQ. The CDR3 coding sequence is TGTGCCAGCAGCCAAGGTTCCGGGACAGCAATGAACACTGAAGCTTTCTTT. Residues: CASSQGSGTAMNTEAFF.

The chain uses TRBV5-4 and TRBJ2-5; D gene uncertain. Germline V gene sequence: CDR1 SGHNT, CDR2 YYREEE (reference sequence). This CDR3 has 16 amino acids. With 6 bases removed from V and 6 bases from J, the gap between germline ends came to 24 bases. CDR3 loop: CASTTQVGFRSKTQYF. CDR3 sequence (DNA): TGTGCCAGCACCACCCAGGTGGGGTTTCGGAGCAAGACCCAGTACTTC.

This clonotype was counted a few times. DNA for the CDR3: TGTGCCAGCAGTCAGAATAATTCACCCCTCCACTTT. It codes for CASSQNNSPLHF. The chain links TRBV3-1 to TRBJ1-6; no definite D call. This CDR3 is built from 12 residues. V was cut by 6 bases and J by 5 bases, with 5 bases left in between. CDR1 is LGHDT and CDR2 is YNNKEL in the germline V gene (reference sequence).

This clonotype was counted a few times. This rearrangement joins TRBV2 to TRBJ1-2; 12 nucleotides line up with TRBD1. After removal of 4 bases from V and 4 bases from J, the junction contained 4 bases not matched to a gene. The germline V gene has CDR1 SNHLY and CDR2 FYNNEI. The CDR3 consists of 15 residues. CDR3: CASSGMGQGAYGYTF. CDR3 nucleotides: TGTGCCAGCAGTGGTATGGGACAGGGGGCCTATGGCTACACCTTC.

The rearrangement links TRBV12-3 or TRBV12-4 to TRBJ2-1; a possible D gene is TRBD2 (5 bases). This CDR3 is 14 amino acids long. Trimming pared 5 bases from V and 3 bases from J, leaving 11 bases between. CDR3 sequence reads: CASSPHRDYNEQFF. Here the CDR3 DNA reads TGTGCCAGCAGTCCCCACCGGGACTACAATGAGCAGTTCTTC.

The gene calls are TRBV7-2 and TRBJ2-5; 11 bases agree with TRBD2. The trim removed 5 bases at V and 1 base at J, leaving 3 bases unmatched. The CDR3 has 15 amino acids. Germline V gives CDR1 SGHTA, CDR2 FQGNSA. This chain's CDR3 is CASSKTSGVQETQYF. As DNA, the CDR3 is TGTGCCAGCAGCAAGACTAGCGGGGTCCAAGAGACCCAGTACTTC.

The J gene is TRBJ2-4, the V gene TRBV5-4, with D maybe TRBD1 (5 bases). Germline-derived CDR1 and CDR2 are SGHNT and YYREEE (reference sequence). V shed 0 bases and J shed 5 bases, with 12 bases lying between them. This CDR3 comprises 15 residues. This chain's CDR3 is CASSLGIGAENIQYF. The CDR3 nucleotides are TGTGCCAGCAGCTTGGGGATAGGGGCAGAAAACATTCAGTACTTC. The full variable domain, with the rest looked up from reference TRBV5-4 and TRBJ2-4, is ETGVTQSPTHLIKTRGQQVTLRCSSQSGHNTVSWYQQALGQGPQFIFQYYREEENGRGNFPPRFSGLQFPNYSSELNVNALELDDSALYLCASSLGIGAENIQYFGAGTRLSVL.

The V gene is TRBV7-9, the J gene TRBJ1-3, with D uncertain. CDR3 length: 14 residues. Per germline, CDR1 SEHNR and CDR2 FQNEAQ (reference sequence). V lost 6 bases and J lost 0, with 9 bases in between. As DNA, the CDR3 is TGTGCCAGCAGATACGGGAGCTCTGGAAACACCATATATTTT. Translated: CASRYGSSGNTIYF.

The rearrangement links TRBV11-1 to TRBJ2-3; 11 positions match TRBD2. Germline V lookup: CDR1 SGHAT, CDR2 FQDESV (reference sequence). Trimming cost V 3 bases and J 5 bases; bases outside gene matches: 4. The CDR3 is 15 amino acids. Here the CDR3 DNA reads TGTGCCAGCAGCTTGTTGGGGACTAGCGGAGATACGCAGTATTTT. This codes for CASSLLGTSGDTQYF.

This chain connects TRBV19 to TRBJ1-5; tentatively, D is TRBD1 (6 bases). This CDR3 region has 15 residues. Germline-derived CDR1 and CDR2 are LNHDA and SQIVND (reference sequence). The germline V and J ends were trimmed by 6 bases and 1 base, with 13 bases remaining between them. CDR3 nucleotides: TGTGCCAGTAGAGTAAGAAGGGGGAGCAATCAGCCCCAGCATTTT. Amino acids: CASRVRRGSNQPQHF.

This clonotype was detected only a few times. V usage is TRBV29-1 and J usage is TRBJ2-7; maybe TRBD2 (6 bases). CDR1 is SQVTM and CDR2 is ANQGSEA in the germline V gene. The ends were cut back, 4 bases at V and 2 bases at J, with 9 bases in the middle. The CDR3 has 12 residues. CDR3 nucleotides: TGCAGCGTTGGCGGGGACCCCTACGAGCAGTACTTC. This codes for CSVGGDPYEQYF.

Concerning this clonotype itself: Possible read error: a much larger clone is one base away. The rearrangement joins TRBV4-3 to TRBJ2-3; 10 positions match TRBD2. This CDR3 is built from 15 residues. The trim removed 2 bases at V and 3 bases at J, leaving 2 bases unmatched. Germline V CDR1 and CDR2: LGHNA, YSLEER. CDR3 residues: CASSQLLAGTDTQYF. In DNA form, the CDR3 reads TGCGCCAGCAGCCAACTACTAGCGGGGACAGATACGCAGTATTTT.

The J gene is TRBJ1-1, the V gene TRBV20-1, with D maybe TRBD1 (5 bases). Germline values: CDR1 DFQATT, CDR2 SNEGSKA (reference sequence). Trimming stripped 0 bases from V and 1 base from J, with 12 bases between. This CDR3 is built from 15 residues. CDR3: CSARDFRQGNTEAFF. In nucleotides, the CDR3 is TGCAGTGCTAGAGATTTTCGGCAGGGGAACACTGAAGCTTTCTTT.

This clonotype was detected a few times. V usage is TRBV7-2 and J usage is TRBJ1-6; D may be TRBD1 (5 bases). Germline assignment: CDR1 SGHTA and CDR2 FQGNSA. Trimming shortened V by 4 bases and J by 9 bases, and 16 bases separated the two germline ends. The CDR3 is 15 amino acids. As DNA, the CDR3 is TGTGCCAGCAGCTCCGGGACGGGCTTCGTTTCACCCCTCCACTTT. This encodes CASSSGTGFVSPLHF.

This chain uses TRBV5-3 with TRBJ2-5; 8 positions agree with TRBD2. TRBV5-3 is flagged as an ORF with uncertain function. The V gene end was trimmed by 5 bases and the J gene end by 9 bases; junction bases not matched to a gene: 24. CDR3 length equals 18 residues. The CDR3 sequence: CARSPPVSAGAPQYAQYF. The CDR3 DNA follows: TGTGCCAGAAGTCCTCCAGTCTCAGCGGGGGCCCCCCAGTACGCCCAGTACTTC.

The chain links TRBV10-3 to TRBJ1-2; D gene unclear. This CDR3 comprises 14 residues. V was cut by 5 bases and J by 7 bases, with 17 bases left in between. Looked up from germline, CDR1 is ENHRY and CDR2 is SYGVKD. The CDR3: CAISLGDQPVGYTF. CDR3 nucleotide sequence: TGTGCCATCAGTCTCGGGGATCAGCCGGTTGGCTACACCTTC.

V gene TRBV19 combines with J gene TRBJ2-1, with D maybe TRBD1 (6 bases). CDR3 length: 11 amino acids. Trimming shortened V by 7 bases and J by 15 bases, and 16 bases separated the two germline ends. Per germline, CDR1 LNHDA and CDR2 SQIVND (reference sequence). In nucleotides, the CDR3 is TGTGCCAGTACTAGCCGGGACATTCGGTTCTTC. Translation gives CASTSRDIRFF.

In DNA, the CDR3 is TGCAGTGCTAGGCCTAGCGGGGGGGCCTTATGGAATGAGCAGTTCTTC. Its translation: CSARPSGGALWNEQFF. The chain recombines TRBV20-1 with TRBJ2-1, with 12 bases lining up with TRBD2. The germline CDR1 and CDR2 sequences are DFQATT and SNEGSKA (reference sequence). Germline trimming cut 3 bases from V and 7 bases from J; bases unmatched to any gene: 10. This CDR3 region has 16 residues.

The CDR3 region is CASSQQAGGQPQHF. The DNA for the CDR3 is TGTGCCAGCAGTCAGCAGGCGGGGGGTCAGCCCCAGCATTTT. V is TRBV6-6 and J is TRBJ1-5, with D tentatively TRBD1 (5 bases). Germline V gene lookup returns CDR1 MNHNY and CDR2 SVGAGI (reference sequence). Trimming stripped 5 bases from V and 6 bases from J, with 14 bases between. The CDR3 runs to 14 residues.

V is TRBV4-1 and J is TRBJ1-1; TRBD1 matches 9 bases. Looked up from germline, CDR1 is MGHRA and CDR2 is YSYEKL. This CDR3 contains 16 residues. The trim removed 4 bases at V and 6 bases at J, leaving 12 bases unmatched. For the CDR3, the DNA is TGCGCCAGCAGCCCCTCCGCGGACAGGGGTCTCCCTGAAGCTTTCTTT. Translated: CASSPSADRGLPEAFF.

This clonotype was counted a few times. This chain links TRBV20-1 with TRBJ2-1; possibly TRBD2 for D (5 bases). The CDR3 loop spans 14 amino acids. CDR1 is DFQATT and CDR2 is SNEGSKA in the germline V gene (reference sequence). Trimming removed 4 bases from V and 0 bases from J, with 10 bases in between. The CDR3 reads CSANPSGSYNEQFF. The CDR3 DNA is TGCAGTGCTAACCCGAGCGGCTCCTACAATGAGCAGTTCTTC.

This clonotype was found a few times. CDR3: CSASGGDQPQHF. CDR3 DNA: TGCAGTGCGTCCGGCGGGGATCAGCCCCAGCATTTT. V is TRBV20-1 and J is TRBJ1-5; D is ambiguous. V lost 6 bases and J 5 bases, leaving 11 bases between the germline ends. Germline-derived CDR1 and CDR2 are DFQATT and SNEGSKA (reference sequence). The CDR3 totals 12 residues.

J is TRBJ1-2 and V is TRBV6-5; 10 nucleotides align to TRBD1. The CDR3 has 14 residues. V was clipped by 2 bases and J by 9 bases; unmatched bases: 6. In germline, CDR1 is MNHEY, CDR2 SVGAGI. The CDR3 region is CASSYAGQGVSYTF. The CDR3 nucleotides are TGTGCCAGCAGTTACGCTGGACAGGGGGTTAGCTACACCTTC.

This clonotype was recorded at least ten times. The chain couples TRBV7-9 to TRBJ2-5; D gene ambiguous. V was clipped by 4 bases and J by 6 bases, with 6 bases between them. CDR1 is SEHNR and CDR2 is FQNEAQ in the germline V gene (reference sequence). CDR3 length equals 11 residues. The CDR3 DNA reads as TGTGCCAGCAGCTCCCAGAAGACCCAGTACTTC. This gives the protein CASSSQKTQYF. Filled out from reference TRBV7-9 and TRBJ2-5, the complete variable domain reads DTGVSQNPRHKITKRGQNVTFRCDPISEHNRLYWYRQTLGQGPEFLTYFQNEAQLEKSRLLSDRFSAERPKGSFSTLEIQRTEQGDSAMYLCASSSQKTQYFGPGTRLLVL.

This clonotype has a handful of counts. The chain couples TRBV9 to TRBJ1-5, with D perhaps matching TRBD1 (6 bases). V gave up 3 bases and J gave up 7 bases, with 11 bases separating them. Germline CDR1 is SGDLS and CDR2 is YYNGEE. This CDR3 comprises 13 residues. For the CDR3, the DNA is TGTGCCAGCAGCGAGAACAGGGACCAGCCCCAGCATTTT. Protein sequence: CASSENRDQPQHF.

J is TRBJ2-7 and V is TRBV10-3; 11 bases line up with TRBD2. The trim removed 6 bases at V and 0 bases at J, leaving 10 bases unmatched. The CDR3 length is 17 residues. CDR1 is ENHRY and CDR2 is SYGVKD in the germline V gene. CDR3 sequence: CAIRKYTSGGSSYEQYV. The CDR3 nucleotides are TGTGCCATCAGGAAATACACTAGCGGGGGCAGCTCCTACGAGCAGTACGTC.